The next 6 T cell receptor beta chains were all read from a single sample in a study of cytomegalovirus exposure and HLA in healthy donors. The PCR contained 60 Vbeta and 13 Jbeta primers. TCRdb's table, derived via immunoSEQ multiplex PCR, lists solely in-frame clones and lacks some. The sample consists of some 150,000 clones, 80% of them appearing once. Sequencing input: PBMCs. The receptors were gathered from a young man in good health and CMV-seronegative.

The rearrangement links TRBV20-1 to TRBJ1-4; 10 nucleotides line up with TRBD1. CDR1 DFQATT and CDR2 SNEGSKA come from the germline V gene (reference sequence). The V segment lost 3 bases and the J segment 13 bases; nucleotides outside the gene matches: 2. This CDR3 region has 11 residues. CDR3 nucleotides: TGCAGTGCTAGGGGGGACAGGGGACTGTTTTTT. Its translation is CSARGDRGLFF.

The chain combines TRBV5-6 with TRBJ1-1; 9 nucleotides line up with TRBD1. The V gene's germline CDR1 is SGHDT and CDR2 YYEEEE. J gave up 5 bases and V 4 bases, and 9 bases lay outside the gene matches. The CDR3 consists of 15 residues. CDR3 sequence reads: CASSPGTGTRTEAFF. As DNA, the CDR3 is TGTGCCAGCAGCCCCGGGACAGGGACGAGGACTGAAGCTTTCTTT.

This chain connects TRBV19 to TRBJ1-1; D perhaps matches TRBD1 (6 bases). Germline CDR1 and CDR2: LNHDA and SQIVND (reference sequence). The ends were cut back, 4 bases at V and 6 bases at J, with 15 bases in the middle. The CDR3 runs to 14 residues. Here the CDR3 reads CASSTGAGLAEAFF. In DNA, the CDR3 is TGTGCCAGTAGTACAGGGGCCGGGCTGGCTGAAGCTTTCTTT.

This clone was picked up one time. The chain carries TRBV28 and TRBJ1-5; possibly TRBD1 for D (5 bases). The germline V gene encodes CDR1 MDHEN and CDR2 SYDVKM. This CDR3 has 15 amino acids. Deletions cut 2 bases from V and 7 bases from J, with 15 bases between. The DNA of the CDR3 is TGTGCCAGCAGTTTACTTCAGGGTAAGTCGCAGCCCCAGCATTTT. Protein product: CASSLLQGKSQPQHF. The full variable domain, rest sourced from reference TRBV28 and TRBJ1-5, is DVKVTQSSRYLVKRTGEKVFLECVQDMDHENMFWYRQDPGLGLRLIYFSYDVKMKEKGDIPEGYSVSREKKERFSLILESASTNQTSMYLCASSLLQGKSQPQHFGDGTRLSIL.

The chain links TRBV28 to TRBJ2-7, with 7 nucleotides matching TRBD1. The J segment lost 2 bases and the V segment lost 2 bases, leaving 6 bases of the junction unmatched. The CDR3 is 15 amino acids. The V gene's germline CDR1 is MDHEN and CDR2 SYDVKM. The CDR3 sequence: CASSLPQGKAYEQYF. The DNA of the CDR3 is TGTGCCAGCAGTTTACCACAGGGGAAGGCCTACGAGCAGTACTTC.

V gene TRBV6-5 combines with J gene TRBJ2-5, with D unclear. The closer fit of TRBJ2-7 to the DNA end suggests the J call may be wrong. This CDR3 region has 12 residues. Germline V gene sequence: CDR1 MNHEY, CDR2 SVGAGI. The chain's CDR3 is CASSYSPYEQYF. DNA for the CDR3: TGTGCCAGCAGTTACTCACCCTACGAGCAGTACTTC.